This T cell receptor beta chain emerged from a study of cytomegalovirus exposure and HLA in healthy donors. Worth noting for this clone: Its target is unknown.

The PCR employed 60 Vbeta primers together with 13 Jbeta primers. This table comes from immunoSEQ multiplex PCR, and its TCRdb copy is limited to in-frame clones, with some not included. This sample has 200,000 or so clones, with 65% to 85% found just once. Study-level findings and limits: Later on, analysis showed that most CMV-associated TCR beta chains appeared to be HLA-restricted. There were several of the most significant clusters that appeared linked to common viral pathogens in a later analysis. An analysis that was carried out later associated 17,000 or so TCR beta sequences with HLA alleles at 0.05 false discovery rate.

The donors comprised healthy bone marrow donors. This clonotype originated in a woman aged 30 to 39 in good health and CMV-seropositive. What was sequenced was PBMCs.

DNA of the CDR3: TGTGCCAGCAGTCGAACAGGGTCTGGAAACACCATATATTTT. Translating gives CASSRTGSGNTIYF. The V and J genes are TRBV2 and TRBJ1-3; perhaps TRBD1 as D (6 bases). The CDR3 length is 14 residues. CDR1 and CDR2 from the germline V gene are SNHLY and FYNNEI. Trimming took 5 bases from V and 1 from J, leaving 9 bases between them.